Each of the 25 T cell receptor beta chains below was sequenced from the same sample in a study of Graves' ophthalmopathy and Graves' hyperthyroidism. TCR beta CDR3 amplification used RNA transcripts. Second-round multiplex PCR followed a first-round RT-PCR using HTBI primers. From the multiplex PCR reads, TCRdb called clonotypes with MiXCR, one entry per CDR3 protein. This table has about 600,000 distinct CDR3 sequences, 35% to 40% appearing once. Sequencing input: peripheral blood or thyroid tissue (not recorded which). The receptor set was obtained from an adult man with Graves' hyperthyroidism.

The CDR3 region has the DNA TGCAGCGTTGAGGCCGGGACTAGCGGGAACTACGAGCAGTACTTC. Its protein is CSVEAGTSGNYEQYF. The rearrangement uses TRBV29-1 and TRBJ2-7; 13 bases agree with TRBD2. This CDR3 has 15 amino acids. Trimming cost V 3 bases and J 3 bases; bases outside gene matches: 5. Germline V lookup: CDR1 SQVTM, CDR2 ANQGSEA.

This clonotype was seen repeatedly, ten times or more. This rearrangement joins TRBV6-6 to TRBJ1-1; D perhaps matches TRBD1 (5 bases). V lost 8 bases to trimming and J lost 4 bases, with 17 bases between them. This CDR3 contains 14 residues. Germline CDR1 is MNHNY and CDR2 is SVGAGI (reference sequence). Written as DNA, the CDR3 is TGTGCCAGCTCCCACTCGGGGGGAGGCACTGAAGCTTTCTTT. This encodes CASSHSGGGTEAFF.

This clonotype was seen many times. The chain employs TRBV5-1 and TRBJ1-1; no clear D gene. The CDR3 consists of 14 residues. The V end lost 1 base, the J end lost 1 base, and 8 bases lay between the germline ends. Germline-derived CDR1 and CDR2 are SGHRS and YFSETQ. CDR3 nucleotides: TGCGCCAGCAGCTTGACCGCCGAGAACACTGAAGCTTTCTTT. Translation: CASSLTAENTEAFF. Drawing the rest from reference TRBV5-1 and TRBJ1-1, the complete variable domain is KAGVTQTPRYLIKTRGQQVTLSCSPISGHRSVSWYQQTPGQGLQFLFEYFSETQRNKGNFPGRFSGRQFSNSRSEMNVSTLELGDSALYLCASSLTAENTEAFFGQGTRLTVV.

This clonotype was seen many times. V gene TRBV7-8 combines with J gene TRBJ1-4; D is unresolved. Germline CDR1 SGHVS, CDR2 FQNEAQ. This CDR3 comprises 14 residues. Trimming removed 5 bases from V and 6 bases from J, with 13 bases in between. CDR3 amino acids: CASSITEFHEKLFF. The CDR3 DNA is TGTGCCAGCAGCATAACAGAGTTCCATGAAAAACTGTTTTTT.

On this clonotype itself: At one of its ends the junction is not consistent with the germline gene, which may arise from a read error. The chain employs TRBV11-2 and TRBJ1-3; D uncertain. Looked up from germline, CDR1 is SGHAT and CDR2 is FQNNGV. This CDR3 comprises 16 residues. The CDR3 sequence is CAGSLIPTSSGNTIYF. The CDR3 coding sequence is TGTGCCGGCAGCTTAATACCGACGAGCTCTGGAAACACCATATATTTT.

The table lists this clonotype with a few counts. V gene TRBV29-1 combines with J gene TRBJ2-1, with TRBD2 as a possible D gene (6 bases). Trimming stripped 4 bases from V and 6 bases from J, with 13 bases between. The CDR3 has 13 residues. CDR1 and CDR2 from the germline V gene are SQVTM and ANQGSEA. The CDR3 region has the DNA TGCAGCGTTGTTTGGACTATCGGCAATGAGCAGTTCTTC. It specifies CSVVWTIGNEQFF.

V and J are TRBV11-2 and TRBJ2-7, with a weak D call TRBD1 (6 bases). The better agreement between TRBJ2-1 and the DNA end casts doubt on the J call. CDR1 and CDR2 from the germline V gene are SGHAT and FQNNGV. The CDR3 sequence is 13 residues long. CDR3 sequence reads: CASSRSQGVEQFF. Written as DNA, the CDR3 is TGTGCCAGCAGCAGATCACAGGGTGTAGAGCAGTTCTTC.

This chain uses TRBV6-2 or TRBV6-3 with TRBJ2-2, with unresolved D. The CDR3 contains 13 residues. Looked up from germline, CDR1 is MNHEY and CDR2 is SVGEGT. V was trimmed by 3 bases and J by 6 bases, leaving 8 bases between them. CDR3 in DNA: TGTGCCAGCAGTTATAAGGGATCCGGGGAGCTGTTTTTT. Its protein product is CASSYKGSGELFF.

This clonotype was detected once. The chain couples TRBV5-8 to TRBJ2-2; 8 bases are a match to TRBD2. V lost 5 bases, J lost 4 bases, and 4 bases stayed unmatched. This CDR3 region has 14 residues. Germline-derived CDR1 and CDR2 are SGHTS and YDEGEE. The CDR3 coding sequence is TGTGCCAGCAGGGAAGGGACTAGCACCGGGGAGCTGTTTTTT. As protein: CASREGTSTGELFF.

With regard to this clonotype: At one of its ends the junction is not consistent with the germline gene, which may arise from a read error. The J gene is TRBJ1-1, the V gene TRBV6-1; a possible D gene is TRBD1 (6 bases). This CDR3 has 16 residues. Germline V gene lookup returns CDR1 MNHNS and CDR2 SASEGT. The CDR3: CVSTHVTGRVNTEAFF. As DNA, the CDR3 is TGTGTCAGCACCCATGTTACAGGGAGGGTGAACACTGAAGCTTTCTTT.

The chain links TRBV9 to TRBJ2-5, with D perhaps matching TRBD2 (5 bases). Germline CDR1 reads SGDLS; CDR2 reads YYNGEE. The CDR3 extends over 14 amino acids. Trimming stripped 2 bases from V and 7 bases from J, with 15 bases between. In DNA form, the CDR3 reads TGTGCCAGCAGCGTTGGAGGTCCCCCGGGGACCCAGTACTTC. Its protein is CASSVGGPPGTQYF.

This clonotype was counted only a few times. This chain links TRBV27 with TRBJ2-7; TRBD2 is a possible D gene (6 bases). Germline assignment: CDR1 MNHEY and CDR2 SMNVEV (reference sequence). The CDR3 totals 16 residues. Trimming stripped 0 bases from V and 6 bases from J, with 18 bases between. The CDR3 reads CASSLSSGQAAIEQYF. The DNA for the CDR3 is TGTGCCAGCAGTTTATCAAGCGGGCAGGCAGCGATCGAGCAGTACTTC.

The chain employs TRBV2 and TRBJ2-7, with a tentative D call TRBD1 (5 bases). Germline V lookup: CDR1 SNHLY, CDR2 FYNNEI. The CDR3 totals 16 residues. Trimming cost V 6 bases and J 2 bases, with 20 bases left between them. This chain's CDR3 is CASRDKGLPFPYEQYF. CDR3 coding DNA: TGTGCCAGCAGGGACAAGGGGCTTCCTTTCCCCTACGAGCAGTACTTC.

This clonotype occurred many times. The V gene is TRBV5-1, the J gene TRBJ2-5, with 9 bases identical to TRBD1. The V and J ends lost 4 bases and 4 bases, in that order; junction bases with no gene match: 8. Germline CDR1 is SGHRS and CDR2 is YFSETQ. CDR3 length: 15 amino acids. The CDR3 is CASSTGQGERETQYF. The DNA of the CDR3 is TGCGCCAGCAGCACGGGACAGGGTGAACGAGAGACCCAGTACTTC.

This clonotype showed up just once. V gene TRBV29-1 combines with J gene TRBJ2-5, with 9 nucleotides matching TRBD1. V lost 2 bases, J lost 10 bases, and 8 bases stayed unmatched. Looked up from germline, CDR1 is SQVTM and CDR2 is ANQGSEA. The CDR3 spans 13 residues. CDR3 amino acids: CSVETAGQGNQYF. DNA of the CDR3: TGCAGCGTTGAAACGGCCGGACAGGGGAACCAGTACTTC.

The chain combines TRBV2 with TRBJ1-4, with a weak D call TRBD1 (5 bases). This CDR3 is built from 15 residues. The germline CDR1 and CDR2 sequences are SNHLY and FYNNEI. V dropped 8 bases and J dropped 7 bases, with 20 bases sitting between them. This chain's CDR3 is CASVRLGGFGEKLFF. The CDR3 DNA follows: TGTGCCAGCGTACGCCTTGGGGGGTTCGGTGAAAAACTGTTTTTT.

The chain uses TRBV7-2 and TRBJ1-5; D not certain. This CDR3 has 14 amino acids. The ends were cut back, 0 bases at V and 14 bases at J, with 17 bases in the middle. The germline CDR1 and CDR2 sequences are SGHTA and FQGNSA. CDR3 nucleotide sequence: TGTGCCAGCAGCTTAGCTTGGGTTATCCGGGCTGAGCATTTT. Its protein is CASSLAWVIRAEHF.

This clonotype was counted ten times or more. The rearrangement links TRBV4-2 to TRBJ1-6; tentatively, D is TRBD1 (5 bases). Per germline, CDR1 LGHNA and CDR2 YNFKEQ. Trimming shortened V by 4 bases and J by 13 bases, and 14 bases separated the two germline ends. The length of the CDR3 is 13 residues. The CDR3 DNA reads TGTGCCAGCAGCCCGGACGGGACGTGGCCCCTCCACTTT. As protein: CASSPDGTWPLHF.

On this clonotype itself: A read error may explain this, as a much larger clone is one base away. This rearrangement joins TRBV20-1 to TRBJ1-1; TRBD1 agrees at 7 bases. The CDR3 length is 14 residues. Germline CDR1 and CDR2: DFQATT and SNEGSKA (reference sequence). The CDR3 spells CSATREQGWTEASF. In nucleotides, the CDR3 is TGCAGTGCCACAAGGGAACAGGGGTGGACTGAAGCTTCCTTT.

The chain joins TRBV6-6 to TRBJ1-4; perhaps TRBD1 as D (6 bases). V was shortened by 7 bases and J by 5 bases, with 11 bases between the two germline ends. Germline CDR1 reads MNHNY; CDR2 reads SVGAGI (reference sequence). The CDR3 covers 13 residues. The chain's CDR3 is CASIRGANEKLFF. The CDR3 DNA reads as TGTGCCAGCATCAGGGGTGCCAATGAAAAACTGTTTTTT.

This clonotype was detected ten times or more. The J gene is TRBJ2-7, the V gene TRBV10-1; D is unresolved. The CDR3 consists of 15 residues. Germline CDR1 is WNHNN and CDR2 is SYGVQD (reference sequence). The ends were cut back, 0 bases at V and 4 bases at J, with 13 bases in the middle. The CDR3 coding sequence is TGCGCCAGCAGTGAGTCGATTCCAGGAGCGTACGAGCAGTACTTC. Translating gives CASSESIPGAYEQYF.

The CDR3 DNA follows: TGTGCCAGCAGCTCATCTCAGGGGAGCCTCTATGGCTACACCTTC. This translates into CASSSSQGSLYGYTF. This chain links TRBV7-9 with TRBJ1-2, with D perhaps TRBD1 (6 bases). Germline V gene sequence: CDR1 SEHNR, CDR2 FQNEAQ (reference sequence). The CDR3 length is 15 residues. The V end was cut by 4 bases, the J end by 4 bases, with 16 bases between.

As regards this clonotype: Germline and junction disagree at one end, which may indicate a read error. The J gene is TRBJ1-1, the V gene TRBV7-9; 8 positions agree with TRBD1. There are 15 residues in the CDR3. The V gene's germline CDR1 is SEHNR and CDR2 FQNEAQ (reference sequence). The CDR3 DNA reads as TGCGCCAGCAGCCCCCCGACAGGGGTCAACACTGAAGCTTTCTTT. It encodes CASSPPTGVNTEAFF.

The table lists this clonotype with a few counts. V gene TRBV7-2 combines with J gene TRBJ1-5; D unclear. The V gene's germline CDR1 is SGHTA and CDR2 FQGNSA. V lost 2 bases and J lost 4, with 12 bases in between. The CDR3 is 15 residues long. The DNA for the CDR3 is TGTGCCAGCAGCTTAAATTCAGGCCTTAATCAGCCCCAGCATTTT. Its translation is CASSLNSGLNQPQHF. The entire variable domain, with the rest obtained from reference TRBV7-2 and TRBJ1-5, is as follows: GAGVSQSPSNKVTEKGKDVELRCDPISGHTALYWYRQSLGQGLEFLIYFQGNSAPDKSGLPSDRFSAERTGGSVSTLTIQRTQQEDSAVYLCASSLNSGLNQPQHFGDGTRLSIL.

The CDR3, as DNA: TGTGCCAGCAGCTTACTGATGCCCGGGACGGCGCCCTACGAGCAGTACTTC. As protein: CASSLLMPGTAPYEQYF. The chain uses TRBV7-8 and TRBJ2-7; the D call may be TRBD1 or TRBD2 (5 bases each). Germline loops: CDR1 SGHVS, CDR2 FQNEAQ. The CDR3 is 17 residues long. With 2 bases removed from V and 2 bases from J, the gap between germline ends came to 19 bases.